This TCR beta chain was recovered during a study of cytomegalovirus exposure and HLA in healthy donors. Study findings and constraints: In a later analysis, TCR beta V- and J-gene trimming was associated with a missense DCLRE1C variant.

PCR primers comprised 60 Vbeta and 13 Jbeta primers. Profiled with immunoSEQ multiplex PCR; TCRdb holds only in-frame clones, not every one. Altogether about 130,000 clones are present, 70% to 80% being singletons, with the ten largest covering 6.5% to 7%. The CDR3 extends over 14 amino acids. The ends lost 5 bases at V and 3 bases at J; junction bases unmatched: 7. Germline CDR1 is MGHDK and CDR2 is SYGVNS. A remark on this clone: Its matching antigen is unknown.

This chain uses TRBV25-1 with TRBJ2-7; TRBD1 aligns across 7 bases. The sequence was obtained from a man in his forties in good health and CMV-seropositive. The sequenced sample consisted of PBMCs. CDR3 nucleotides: TGTGCCAGCAGTCCCCGGGACAGTCTCTACGAGCAGTACTTC. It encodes CASSPRDSLYEQYF.